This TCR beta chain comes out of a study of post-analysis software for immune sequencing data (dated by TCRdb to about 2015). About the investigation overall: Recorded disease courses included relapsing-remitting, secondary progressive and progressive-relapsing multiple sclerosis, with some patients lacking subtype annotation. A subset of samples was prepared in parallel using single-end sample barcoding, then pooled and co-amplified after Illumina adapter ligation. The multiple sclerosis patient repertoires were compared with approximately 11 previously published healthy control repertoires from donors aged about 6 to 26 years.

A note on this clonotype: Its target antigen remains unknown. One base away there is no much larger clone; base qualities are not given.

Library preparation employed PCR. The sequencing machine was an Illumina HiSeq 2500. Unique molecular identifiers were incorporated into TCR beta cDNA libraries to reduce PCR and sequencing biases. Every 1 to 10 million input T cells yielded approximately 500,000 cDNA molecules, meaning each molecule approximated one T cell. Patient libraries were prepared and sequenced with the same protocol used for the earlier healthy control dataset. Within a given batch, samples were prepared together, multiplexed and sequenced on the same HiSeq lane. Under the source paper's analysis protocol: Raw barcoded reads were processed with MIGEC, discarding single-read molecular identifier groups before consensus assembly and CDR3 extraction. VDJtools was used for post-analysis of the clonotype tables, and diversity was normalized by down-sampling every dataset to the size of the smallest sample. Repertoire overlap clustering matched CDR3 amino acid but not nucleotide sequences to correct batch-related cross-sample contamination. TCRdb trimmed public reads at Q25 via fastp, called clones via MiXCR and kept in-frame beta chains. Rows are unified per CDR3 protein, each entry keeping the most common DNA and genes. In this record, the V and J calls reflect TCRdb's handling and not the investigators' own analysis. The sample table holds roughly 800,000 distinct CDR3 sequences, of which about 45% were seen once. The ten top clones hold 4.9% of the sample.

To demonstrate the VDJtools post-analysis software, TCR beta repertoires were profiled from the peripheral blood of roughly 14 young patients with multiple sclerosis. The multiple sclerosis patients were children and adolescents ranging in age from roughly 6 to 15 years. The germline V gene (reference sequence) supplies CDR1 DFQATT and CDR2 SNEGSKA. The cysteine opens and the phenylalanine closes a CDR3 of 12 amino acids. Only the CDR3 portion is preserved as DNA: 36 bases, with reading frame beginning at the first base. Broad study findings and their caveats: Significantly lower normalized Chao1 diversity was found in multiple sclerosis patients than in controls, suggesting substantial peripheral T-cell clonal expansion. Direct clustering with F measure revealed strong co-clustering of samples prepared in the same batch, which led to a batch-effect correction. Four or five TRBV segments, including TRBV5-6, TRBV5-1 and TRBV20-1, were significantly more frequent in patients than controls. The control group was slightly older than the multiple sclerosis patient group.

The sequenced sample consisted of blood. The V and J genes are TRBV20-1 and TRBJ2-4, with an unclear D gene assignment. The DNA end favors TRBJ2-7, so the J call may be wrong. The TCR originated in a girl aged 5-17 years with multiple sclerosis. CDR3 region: CSARAYAYEQYF. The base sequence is TGCAGTGCTAGAGCATATGCCTACGAGCAGTACTTC.